The present entry profiles one T cell receptor (beta chain) with its context. Its target is unknown. The sample originates from a study of shared clonotypes between healthy human individuals. Whole-study results and caveats: Rarefaction demonstrated incomplete sorted-subset sequencing despite large depth.

Profiling relied on immunoSEQ multiplex PCR, and the TCRdb table lists in-frame clones only, not all of them. This table has about 510,000 clones, 95% to 97% appearing once. Germline V CDR1 and CDR2: SGHAT, FQNNGV. The CDR3 is 15 residues long. Input material: naive CD4+ T cells sorted from blood. Subset reported: CD45RA+ positively selected. The chain couples TRBV11-2 to TRBJ2-5; D assignment may be TRBD1 or TRBD2 (5 bases each). The J call is doubtful: the DNA matches TRBJ2-7 better. The sequence derives from a woman under 40 in good health. CDR3 in amino acids: CASSLGGAIRREQYF. DNA of the CDR3: TGTGCCAGCAGCTTAGGAGGGGCTATCCGCCGCGAGCAGTACTTC.